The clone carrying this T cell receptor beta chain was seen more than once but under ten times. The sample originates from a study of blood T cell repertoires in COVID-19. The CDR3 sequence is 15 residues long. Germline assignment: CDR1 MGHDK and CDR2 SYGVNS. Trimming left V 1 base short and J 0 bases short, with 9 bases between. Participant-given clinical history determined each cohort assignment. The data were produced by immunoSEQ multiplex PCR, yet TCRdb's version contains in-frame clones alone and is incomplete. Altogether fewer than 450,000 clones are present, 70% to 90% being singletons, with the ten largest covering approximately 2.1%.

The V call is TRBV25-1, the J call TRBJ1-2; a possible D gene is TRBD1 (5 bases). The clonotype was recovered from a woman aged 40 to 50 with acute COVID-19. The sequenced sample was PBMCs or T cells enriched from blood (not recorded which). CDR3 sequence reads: CASSEFKTANYGYTF. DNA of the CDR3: TGTGCCAGCAGTGAATTTAAGACAGCTAACTATGGCTACACCTTC.